This T cell receptor beta chain was sequenced during a study of vaccination and CD4 T cells after COVID-19. Study summary: Overlapping spike peptides from SARS-CoV-2, HCoV-NL63, HCoV-OC43 and HCoV-229E served to stimulate the cells. Control cultures were supplied with a CEFX pool, an HIV-1 Nef pool, or no peptide at all.

Described treatment: roughly ten-day PBMC culture with coronavirus spike peptide pools or control peptides (ViraFEST assay). Researchers used the Oncomine TCR Beta short-read assay to sequence DNA from cultured CD4+ T cells. TCRdb passed the PCR reads through MiXCR, listing each CDR3 protein once. Altogether about 14,000 distinct CDR3 sequences are present, over 25% being singletons, with the ten largest covering roughly 18%. The CDR3 spans 15 residues. Deletions cut 4 bases from V and 8 bases from J, with 20 bases between. CDR1 SGHDN and CDR2 FVKESK come from the germline V gene. A remark on this clonotype: Its target is unknown.

The specimen sequenced was cultured CD4+ T cells from blood. The receptor's source is a human donor with COVID-19. The chain is built from TRBV14 and TRBJ1-2, with D possibly being TRBD1 (5 bases). Here the CDR3 DNA reads TGTGCCAGCAGCCTGGGGGGATTGGGGATTTCCGGCTACACCTTC. This encodes CASSLGGLGISGYTF.